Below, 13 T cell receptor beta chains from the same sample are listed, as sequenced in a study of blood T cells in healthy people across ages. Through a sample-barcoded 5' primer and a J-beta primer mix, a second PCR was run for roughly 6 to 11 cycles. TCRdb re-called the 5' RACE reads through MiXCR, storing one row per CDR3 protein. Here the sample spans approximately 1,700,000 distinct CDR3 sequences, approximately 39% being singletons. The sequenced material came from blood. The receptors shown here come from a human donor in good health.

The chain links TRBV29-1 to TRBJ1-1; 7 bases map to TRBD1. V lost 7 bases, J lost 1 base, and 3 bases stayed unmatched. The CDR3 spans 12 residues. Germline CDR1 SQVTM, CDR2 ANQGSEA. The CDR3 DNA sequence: TGCAGCGCTGGGGACAGGAACACTGAAGCTTTCTTT. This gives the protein CSAGDRNTEAFF.

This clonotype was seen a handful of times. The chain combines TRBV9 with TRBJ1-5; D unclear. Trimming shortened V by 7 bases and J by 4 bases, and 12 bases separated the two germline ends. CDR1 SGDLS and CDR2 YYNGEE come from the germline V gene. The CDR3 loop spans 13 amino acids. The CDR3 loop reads CASQVISNQPQHF. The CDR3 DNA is TGTGCCAGCCAGGTGATTTCTAATCAGCCCCAGCATTTT.

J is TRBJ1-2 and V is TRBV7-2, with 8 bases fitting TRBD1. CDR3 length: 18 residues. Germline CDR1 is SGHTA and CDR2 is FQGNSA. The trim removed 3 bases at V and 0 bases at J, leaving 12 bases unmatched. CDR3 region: CASSLVRGPKRTNYGYTF. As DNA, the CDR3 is TGTGCCAGCAGCTTGGTCAGGGGGCCAAAAAGAACTAACTATGGCTACACCTTC.

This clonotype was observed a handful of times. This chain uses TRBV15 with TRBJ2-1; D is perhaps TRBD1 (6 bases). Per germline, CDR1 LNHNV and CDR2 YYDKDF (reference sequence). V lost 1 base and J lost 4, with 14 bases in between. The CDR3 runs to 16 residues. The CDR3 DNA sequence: TGTGCCACCAGCAGAGTGGCAGAGGGGGTATACAATGAGCAGTTCTTC. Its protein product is CATSRVAEGVYNEQFF.

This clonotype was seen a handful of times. CDR3 nucleotides: TGCAGCGTGGTACCGGACTCCCTGAACGACAATGAGCAGTTCTTC. It codes for CSVVPDSLNDNEQFF. The chain employs TRBV29-1 and TRBJ2-1, with a tentative D call TRBD2 (5 bases). Looked up from germline, CDR1 is SQVTM and CDR2 is ANQGSEA. Trimming cost V 6 bases and J 5 bases, with 20 bases left between them. The CDR3 runs 15 residues.

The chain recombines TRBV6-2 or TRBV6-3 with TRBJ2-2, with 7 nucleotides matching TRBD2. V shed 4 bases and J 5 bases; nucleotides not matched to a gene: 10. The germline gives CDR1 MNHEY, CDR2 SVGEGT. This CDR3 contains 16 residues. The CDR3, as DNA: TGTGCCAGCAGTTGGAGACTAGCCGGAGGAACCGGGGAGCTGTTTTTT. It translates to CASSWRLAGGTGELFF.

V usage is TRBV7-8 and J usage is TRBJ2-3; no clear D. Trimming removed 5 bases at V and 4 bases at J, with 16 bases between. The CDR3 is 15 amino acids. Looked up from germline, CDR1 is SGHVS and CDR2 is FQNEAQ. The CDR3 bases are TGTGCCAGCAGCCCGTTCACGGGTGGCCCAGATACGCAGTATTTT. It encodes CASSPFTGGPDTQYF.

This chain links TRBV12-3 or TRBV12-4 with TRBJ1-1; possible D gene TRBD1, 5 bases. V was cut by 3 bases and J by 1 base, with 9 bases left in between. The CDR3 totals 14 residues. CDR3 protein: CASSFGRENTEAFF. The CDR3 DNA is TGTGCCAGCAGTTTCGGCAGGGAGAACACTGAAGCTTTCTTT.

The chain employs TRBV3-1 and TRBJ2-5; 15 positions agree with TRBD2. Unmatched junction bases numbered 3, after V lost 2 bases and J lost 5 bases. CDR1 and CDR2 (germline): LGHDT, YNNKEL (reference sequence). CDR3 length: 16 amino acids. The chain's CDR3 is CASSQLGLAGGETQYF. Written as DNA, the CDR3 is TGTGCCAGCAGCCAACTCGGACTAGCGGGGGGGGAGACCCAGTACTTC.

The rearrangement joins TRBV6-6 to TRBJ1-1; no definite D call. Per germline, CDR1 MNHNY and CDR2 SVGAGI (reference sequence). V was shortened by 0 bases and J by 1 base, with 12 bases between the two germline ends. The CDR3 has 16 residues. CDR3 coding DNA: TGTGCCAGCAGTTACTCGAGGGAGGTCCCGAACACTGAAGCTTTCTTT. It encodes CASSYSREVPNTEAFF.

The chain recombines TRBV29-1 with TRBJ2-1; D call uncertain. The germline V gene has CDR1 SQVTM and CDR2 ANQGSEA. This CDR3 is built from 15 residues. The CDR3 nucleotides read TGCAGTGCTAGTAGGCCCCTGTCCTCCTACAATGAGCAGTTCTTC. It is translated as CSASRPLSSYNEQFF.

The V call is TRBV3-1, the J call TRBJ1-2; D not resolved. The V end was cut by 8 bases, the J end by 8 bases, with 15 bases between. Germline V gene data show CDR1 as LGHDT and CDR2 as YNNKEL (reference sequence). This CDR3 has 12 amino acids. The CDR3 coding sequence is TGTGCCAGCGGCAGCGGGGAGGGCGGCTACACCTTC. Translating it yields CASGSGEGGYTF.

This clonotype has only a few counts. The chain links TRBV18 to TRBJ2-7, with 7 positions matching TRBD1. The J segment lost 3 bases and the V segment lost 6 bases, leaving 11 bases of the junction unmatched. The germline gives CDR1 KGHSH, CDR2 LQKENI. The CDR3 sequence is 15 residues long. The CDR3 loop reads CASSGQTPRGYEQYF. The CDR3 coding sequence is TGTGCCAGCTCGGGACAGACCCCAAGGGGCTACGAGCAGTACTTC.